These 29 T cell receptor beta chains were sequenced from one sample in a study of CD8+ T cells in alopecia areata. The sequencing template was cDNA reverse transcribed from extracted RNA. Using immunoSEQ multiplex PCR, the repertoire was profiled, and TCRdb retains in-frame clones only, with some absent. The data hold some 19,000 clones, with around 62% observed a single time. From alopecia areata patients, lesional scalp punch biopsies and peripheral blood were collected. Sequencing used skin, obtained at week 0. The receptors were sampled from a human donor with alopecia areata.

This chain connects TRBV19 to TRBJ2-5; possible D gene TRBD1, 6 bases. With 3 bases removed from V and 13 bases from J, the gap between germline ends came to 21 bases. The CDR3 has 14 amino acids. CDR1 and CDR2 (germline): LNHDA, SQIVND (reference sequence). The CDR3 DNA follows: TGTGCCAGTAGTATCACAGGGTACGCCTACGAGCGGTACTTC. Amino acids: CASSITGYAYERYF.

The rearrangement joins TRBV11-1 to TRBJ1-1; the match to TRBD1 covers 10 bases. J gave up 7 bases and V 0 bases, and 8 bases lay outside the gene matches. CDR1 SGHAT and CDR2 FQDESV come from the germline V gene (reference sequence). This CDR3 has 16 amino acids. For the CDR3, the DNA is TGTGCCAGCAGCTTAGCGCGGGACAGGGGAGGGCTTGAAGCTTTCTTT. Translating gives CASSLARDRGGLEAFF.

This clone was observed a handful of times. V and J are TRBV4-3 and TRBJ1-6; D is undetermined. V lost 0 bases and J lost 4, with 10 bases in between. Germline CDR1 and CDR2: LGHNA and YSLEER. The CDR3 consists of 16 residues. The CDR3 DNA is TGCGCCAGCAGCCAAGATGTGCAGGTTTATAATTCACCCCTCCACTTT. Protein: CASSQDVQVYNSPLHF.

This chain connects TRBV6-5 to TRBJ1-1; no clear D. The CDR3 runs to 13 residues. Germline values: CDR1 MNHEY, CDR2 SVGAGI. V was pared by 2 bases and J by 0 bases, with 4 bases between. CDR3 DNA: TGTGCCAGCAGTTACCAGATGAACACTGAAGCTTTCTTT. Residues: CASSYQMNTEAFF.

This chain links TRBV20-1 with TRBJ2-1; D unresolved. The CDR3 contains 11 residues. Deletions cut 8 bases from V and 4 bases from J, with 9 bases between. CDR1 and CDR2 (germline): DFQATT, SNEGSKA (reference sequence). The CDR3 region is CSSLRYNEQFF. The CDR3 nucleotides are TGCAGTTCGTTACGTTACAATGAGCAGTTCTTC.

The chain employs TRBV30 and TRBJ2-7; 10 bases map to TRBD1. The germline V gene has CDR1 GTSNPN and CDR2 SVGIG (reference sequence). The V segment lost 7 bases and the J segment 3 bases; nucleotides outside the gene matches: 9. This CDR3 has 14 amino acids. The chain's CDR3 is CALAAGTGVYEQYF. The CDR3 DNA sequence: TGTGCCTTAGCAGCCGGGACAGGGGTCTACGAGCAGTACTTC.

The rearrangement joins TRBV6-5 to TRBJ2-3, with D uncertain. Trimming took 2 bases from V and 1 from J, leaving 4 bases between them. Germline values: CDR1 MNHEY, CDR2 SVGAGI. The CDR3 sequence is 13 residues long. The CDR3 sequence is CASSYGGTDTQYF. The DNA of the CDR3 is TGTGCCAGCAGTTACGGTGGCACAGATACGCAGTATTTT.

The rearrangement joins TRBV25-1 to TRBJ2-7, with D perhaps given as TRBD1 or TRBD2 (6 bases each). Per the germline V gene, CDR1 is MGHDK and CDR2 is SYGVNS. The CDR3 is 14 residues long. V was cut by 2 bases and J by 1 base, with 9 bases left in between. In nucleotides, the CDR3 is TGTGCCAGCAGTGAAAGAGGGGGGTCCTACGAGCAGTACTTC. This codes for CASSERGGSYEQYF.

This chain uses TRBV4-2 with TRBJ1-1, with a weak D call TRBD1 (6 bases). This CDR3 region has 16 residues. The V gene lost 0 bases and the J gene lost 4 bases, with 15 bases spanning the gap. The germline V gene has CDR1 LGHNA and CDR2 YNFKEQ. CDR3 in amino acids: CASSQESTGISTEAFF. In DNA, the CDR3 is TGTGCCAGCAGCCAAGAGTCCACAGGGATCAGCACTGAAGCTTTCTTT.

Regarding this clone: At one of its ends the junction is not consistent with the germline gene, which may arise from a read error. The genes are TRBV7-7 and TRBJ2-2, with D tentatively TRBD2 (6 bases). The CDR3 is 15 amino acids. Germline CDR1 SSHAT, CDR2 FNYEAQ (reference sequence). The CDR3 DNA follows: TGTGCTAGCAGCCCCGGGACTCCGAACACCGGGGAGCTGTTTTTT. Translation: CASSPGTPNTGELFF.

By share, this clone ranks as medium-sized. V is TRBV18 and J is TRBJ2-7; 10 bases fit TRBD1. Trimming removed 2 bases from V and 4 bases from J; junction bases left unmatched: 11. The CDR3 length is 17 residues. The germline gives CDR1 KGHSH, CDR2 LQKENI. The CDR3 loop reads CASSPSYLDRGRYEQYF. As DNA, the CDR3 is TGTGCCAGCTCACCATCTTATTTGGACAGGGGGAGATACGAGCAGTACTTC.

V usage is TRBV6-1 and J usage is TRBJ2-7, with 9 bases identical to TRBD2. This CDR3 region has 15 residues. In germline, CDR1 is MNHNS, CDR2 SASEGT. The V segment lost 4 bases and the J segment 3 bases; nucleotides outside the gene matches: 7. CDR3 protein: CASSAVGGGGYEQYF. DNA of the CDR3: TGTGCCAGCAGTGCGGTTGGCGGGGGGGGCTACGAGCAGTACTTC.

This clone was counted only a few times. The V call is TRBV4-3, the J call TRBJ1-2, with 7 bases aligning to TRBD1. CDR3 length: 17 residues. Germline V gene lookup returns CDR1 LGHNA and CDR2 YSLEER. The J segment lost 4 bases and the V segment lost 5 bases, leaving 16 bases of the junction unmatched. The CDR3 region has the DNA TGCGCCAGCAGCAACCTCGACTCGACAGGGTCTATCTATGGCTACACCTTC. Its protein is CASSNLDSTGSIYGYTF.

The chain links TRBV4-1 to TRBJ1-2, with D perhaps TRBD1 (5 bases). The CDR3 runs to 16 residues. Between the trimmed V and J ends, which lost 0 bases and 0 bases, there was a span of 11 bases. CDR1 is MGHRA, CDR2 YSYEKL, per germline. In nucleotides, the CDR3 is TGCGCCAGCAGCCAAGAAATTGGGACCACTAACTATGGCTACACCTTC. Translation gives CASSQEIGTTNYGYTF.

This clone is a singleton in its sample. The J gene is TRBJ2-3, the V gene TRBV7-9, with 8 nucleotides matching TRBD1. The ends lost 2 bases at V and 2 bases at J; junction bases unmatched: 6. Germline V gene sequence: CDR1 SEHNR, CDR2 FQNEAQ (reference sequence). This CDR3 region has 16 residues. The DNA for the CDR3 is TGTGCCAGCAGCTTATTTGGCAGGGGGCACACAGATACGCAGTATTTT. Protein: CASSLFGRGHTDTQYF.

The chain combines TRBV2 with TRBJ2-3, with unresolved D. The V end lost 5 bases, the J end lost 8 bases, and 11 bases lay between the germline ends. Germline CDR1 SNHLY, CDR2 FYNNEI. The CDR3 contains 12 residues. DNA of the CDR3: TGTGCCAGCAGTTCCAACGGCGGTACGCAGTATTTT. It codes for CASSSNGGTQYF.

V gene TRBV19 combines with J gene TRBJ2-7; 10 nucleotides agree with TRBD1. The CDR3 loop spans 14 amino acids. The J segment lost 5 bases and the V segment lost 7 bases, leaving 8 bases of the junction unmatched. Germline CDR1 LNHDA, CDR2 SQIVND (reference sequence). In DNA form, the CDR3 reads TGTGCCAGTACCCCCGGGACAGGGGCACACGAGCAGTACTTC. This gives the protein CASTPGTGAHEQYF.

The chain links TRBV10-3 to TRBJ1-1; possibly TRBD1 for D (5 bases). This CDR3 has 12 amino acids. Germline CDR1 reads ENHRY; CDR2 reads SYGVKD. Trimming took off 7 bases at V and 1 base at J, with 7 bases between the two ends. CDR3 sequence: CAIKGPNTEAFF. The CDR3 DNA reads TGTGCCATCAAGGGACCGAACACTGAAGCTTTCTTT.

V and J are TRBV5-4 and TRBJ2-5; D possibly corresponds to TRBD2 (5 bases). Trimming removed 2 bases at V and 3 bases at J, with 8 bases between. Germline V gene data show CDR1 as SGHNT and CDR2 as YYREEE (reference sequence). The CDR3 has 13 residues. The CDR3 loop reads CASSFTGKETQYF. The CDR3 DNA is TGTGCCAGCAGCTTCACGGGGAAAGAGACCCAGTACTTC.

The rearrangement uses TRBV20-1 and TRBJ2-5; D is unresolved. The J call may be faulty, since TRBJ2-7 better matches the DNA end. The V gene's germline CDR1 is DFQATT and CDR2 SNEGSKA (reference sequence). The CDR3 loop spans 11 amino acids. The CDR3 DNA sequence: TGCAGGGACGCTATGGGCTACGAGCAGTACTTC. This gives the protein CRDAMGYEQYF.

V gene TRBV11-2 combines with J gene TRBJ1-1; TRBD1 matches at 9 bases. Germline-derived CDR1 and CDR2 are SGHAT and FQNNGV. The length of the CDR3 is 17 residues. Unmatched junction bases numbered 9, after V lost 2 bases and J lost 2 bases. CDR3 sequence: CASSLPGQGLGNTEAFF. Written as DNA, the CDR3 is TGTGCCAGCAGCTTACCGGGACAGGGACTGGGAAACACTGAAGCTTTCTTT.

Only a few counts were recorded for this clone. The J gene is TRBJ2-2, the V gene TRBV30; 8 nucleotides align to TRBD1. Trimming removed 2 bases from V and 7 bases from J; junction bases left unmatched: 6. Germline-derived CDR1 and CDR2 are GTSNPN and SVGIG (reference sequence). This CDR3 region has 14 residues. The CDR3, as DNA: TGTGCCTGGAGTCCCACAGGGGGTATCGGGGAGCTGTTTTTT. Protein sequence: CAWSPTGGIGELFF.

As to this clone: Compared with germline, one end of the junction differs, possibly owing to a read error. The rearrangement links TRBV11-2 to TRBJ2-1; D remains ambiguous. This CDR3 comprises 12 residues. Per germline, CDR1 SGHAT and CDR2 FQNNGV. The CDR3 region is CASSFPPKERFF. CDR3 bases: TGTGCCAGCAGCTTCCCTCCGAAAGAGCGGTTCTTC.

This chain connects TRBV5-1 to TRBJ1-1, with 7 bases matching TRBD1. V was clipped by 5 bases and J by 1 base; unmatched bases: 5. Germline CDR1 is SGHRS and CDR2 is YFSETQ. This CDR3 is built from 14 residues. The CDR3 here is CASSYRDRNTEAFF. CDR3 sequence (DNA): TGCGCCAGCAGTTACAGGGACAGGAACACTGAAGCTTTCTTT.

The V call is TRBV7-9, the J call TRBJ1-4; maybe TRBD1 (5 bases). The CDR3 is 15 amino acids. The V end was cut by 1 base, the J end by 3 bases, with 9 bases between. Germline CDR1 SEHNR, CDR2 FQNEAQ (reference sequence). The DNA for the CDR3 is TGTGCCAGCAGCTTAGGGGGCAGAGCTAATGAAAAACTGTTTTTT. Translated, it gives CASSLGGRANEKLFF. Filled out from reference TRBV7-9 and TRBJ1-4, the complete variable domain reads DTGVSQNPRHKITKRGQNVTFRCDPISEHNRLYWYRQTLGQGPEFLTYFQNEAQLEKSRLLSDRFSAERPKGSFSTLEIQRTEQGDSAMYLCASSLGGRANEKLFFGSGTQLSVL.

In its sample, this clone was seen a few times. This rearrangement joins TRBV18 to TRBJ2-7, with D maybe TRBD1 (5 bases). Germline-derived CDR1 and CDR2 are KGHSH and LQKENI. V was trimmed by 3 bases and J by 5 bases, leaving 8 bases between them. The CDR3 runs to 12 residues. CDR3 coding DNA: TGTGCCAGCTCACCGGGCAGGGACGAGCAGTACTTC. It codes for CASSPGRDEQYF.

The V call is TRBV7-8, the J call TRBJ1-5; D unclear. Trimming pared 1 base from V and 4 bases from J, leaving 11 bases between. The CDR3 is 15 residues long. CDR1 and CDR2 from the germline V gene are SGHVS and FQNEAQ. CDR3 sequence: CASSLVGQANQPQHF. The CDR3, as DNA: TGTGCCAGCAGCTTAGTAGGTCAGGCGAATCAGCCCCAGCATTTT.

V is TRBV7-9 and J is TRBJ2-1; 12 bases are a match to TRBD2. V dropped 5 bases and J dropped 0; count of bases not matched to a gene: 2. The CDR3 totals 16 residues. Germline CDR1 and CDR2: SEHNR and FQNEAQ (reference sequence). The CDR3 loop reads CASSPTSGSSYNEQFF. The CDR3, as DNA: TGTGCCAGCAGCCCGACTAGCGGGAGCTCCTACAATGAGCAGTTCTTC. Full variable domain (missing parts from reference TRBV7-9 and TRBJ2-1): DTGVSQNPRHKITKRGQNVTFRCDPISEHNRLYWYRQTLGQGPEFLTYFQNEAQLEKSRLLSDRFSAERPKGSFSTLEIQRTEQGDSAMYLCASSPTSGSSYNEQFFGPGTRLTVL.

The chain combines TRBV6-5 with TRBJ2-6, with 7 bases that match TRBD2. The ends lost 10 bases at V and 0 bases at J; junction bases unmatched: 6. The CDR3 contains 15 residues. Germline loops: CDR1 MNHEY, CDR2 SVGAGI. This CDR3 reads CATLGEGSGANVLTF. CDR3 nucleotide sequence: TGTGCCACCCTCGGGGAGGGCTCTGGGGCCAACGTCCTGACTTTC.